This passage covers 30 T cell receptor beta chains from one sample sequenced in a study of shared clonotypes between healthy human individuals (dated by TCRdb to about 2020). Library prep was done by the immunoSEQ multiplex PCR assay. Held by TCRdb, this immuneACCESS table contains in-frame sequences only and omits some clones. Under half of the omission traces to an unresolved V gene where checked; the cause of the rest is unknown. In all, the sample holds 550,000 to 600,000 clones, and about 98% of those were seen once. 0.3% to 0.35% of the sample belongs to the ten largest clones. For the CD8 naive samples, CD45RO-negative cells were positively selected for CCR7, yielding a CD45RA+CCR7+ population from which TemRA cells were excluded. Input material: naive CD8+ T cells sorted from blood. The sample's cell subset or site label, in plain terms: CD45RA+CCR7+. These receptors were obtained from a man between 25 and 39 years old in good health.

The rearrangement joins TRBV27 to TRBJ2-7; 9 bases agree with TRBD1. From germline, CDR1 is MNHEY and CDR2 SMNVEV (reference sequence). This CDR3 comprises 16 residues. V dropped 5 bases and J dropped 5; count of bases not matched to a gene: 13. The CDR3, as DNA: TGTGCCAGCAGTCCCCGCCCAGGGGACAGGGTAGACGAGCAGTACTTC. Translated: CASSPRPGDRVDEQYF.

V is TRBV5-4 and J is TRBJ1-1; D gene ambiguous. The CDR3 is made up of 14 amino acids. V dropped 5 bases and J dropped 0 bases, with 11 bases sitting between them. In germline, CDR1 is SGHNT, CDR2 YYREEE (reference sequence). In nucleotides, the CDR3 is TGTGCCAGCAGGTTGAATAACATGAACACTGAAGCTTTCTTT. Encoded protein: CASRLNNMNTEAFF.

The chain combines TRBV11-2 with TRBJ2-7; the match to TRBD2 covers 11 bases. The length of the CDR3 is 16 residues. Germline V gene sequence: CDR1 SGHAT, CDR2 FQNNGV. Trimming at V came to 6 bases and at J to 3 bases, leaving 10 bases not matched to a gene. CDR3 DNA: TGTGCCAGCAGACGAAGGCGGGGACTAGCGGTCTACGAGCAGTACTTC. Its protein is CASRRRRGLAVYEQYF.

Written as DNA, the CDR3 is TGTGCCAGCAGCCCGACTAGCGGAAGACGAGATACGCAGTATTTT. Encoded protein: CASSPTSGRRDTQYF. This chain connects TRBV6-5 to TRBJ2-3; 9 bases fit TRBD2. The CDR3 length is 15 residues. The ends lost 6 bases at V and 5 bases at J; junction bases unmatched: 9. From germline, CDR1 is MNHEY and CDR2 SVGAGI.

The chain uses TRBV7-9 and TRBJ2-2, with 10 bases fitting TRBD2. The CDR3 is 18 amino acids. Germline V gene data show CDR1 as SEHNR and CDR2 as FQNEAQ (reference sequence). Unmatched junction bases numbered 10, after V lost 4 bases and J lost 2 bases. The CDR3 coding sequence is TGTGCCAGCAGCTCTAGCGGGAGTCAACAGAGAAACACCGGGGAGCTGTTTTTT. Its protein is CASSSSGSQQRNTGELFF.

The chain recombines TRBV7-2 with TRBJ2-6, with 8 bases that match TRBD1. Trimming cost V 5 bases and J 0 bases; bases outside gene matches: 12. The CDR3 has 19 amino acids. Per the germline V gene, CDR1 is SGHTA and CDR2 is FQGNSA. Here the CDR3 reads CASSPGQGRDFSGANVLTF. CDR3 bases: TGTGCCAGCAGCCCAGGACAGGGAAGGGATTTCTCTGGGGCCAACGTCCTGACTTTC.

This clone was recorded once. The rearrangement joins TRBV18 to TRBJ2-3; 8 bases are a match to TRBD1. CDR1 KGHSH and CDR2 LQKENI come from the germline V gene. The CDR3 is made up of 15 amino acids. Losses at the gene ends were 4 bases for V and 2 bases for J; bases not matched to a gene: 5. The CDR3 loop is CASSLTGQATDTQYF. DNA of the CDR3: TGTGCCAGCTCACTGACGGGACAGGCCACAGATACGCAGTATTTT. The full variable domain, rest sourced from reference TRBV18 and TRBJ2-3, is NAGVMQNPRHLVRRRGQEARLRCSPMKGHSHVYWYRQLPEEGLKFMVYLQKENIIDESGMPKERFSAEFPKEGPSILRIQQVVRGDSAAYFCASSLTGQATDTQYFGPGTRLTVL.

The chain links TRBV7-6 to TRBJ2-7, with D perhaps being TRBD1 or TRBD2 (6 bases each). V dropped 0 bases and J dropped 1 base, with 16 bases sitting between them. CDR3 length: 17 residues. The V gene's germline CDR1 is SGHVS and CDR2 FNYEAQ. The CDR3 DNA is TGTGCCAGCAGCTTAGCGGGCGGGATACAGGGTTCCTACGAGCAGTACTTC. Translated: CASSLAGGIQGSYEQYF.

The rearrangement uses TRBV11-2 and TRBJ1-2; 9 bases are a match to TRBD1. The V gene's germline CDR1 is SGHAT and CDR2 FQNNGV. The CDR3 is made up of 13 amino acids. With V trimmed by 4 bases and J by 11 bases, 8 bases remained unmatched. The CDR3 nucleotides are TGTGCCAGCAGCTACGGCCCACAGGGGGCTTACACCTTC. This sequence encodes CASSYGPQGAYTF.

This chain joins TRBV13 and TRBJ2-1; the D is unclear. Germline loops: CDR1 PRHDT, CDR2 FYEKMQ (reference sequence). CDR3 length: 16 amino acids. Trimming shortened V by 5 bases and J by 4 bases, and 18 bases separated the two germline ends. CDR3 region: CASSLRTSPWYNEQFF. In DNA, the CDR3 is TGTGCCAGCAGCCTGAGGACGAGCCCGTGGTACAATGAGCAGTTCTTC.

Points on this clone: The identical CDR3 is also encoded by other nucleotide sequences in the sample. The V gene is TRBV7-9, the J gene TRBJ2-7; D possibly corresponds to TRBD2 (5 bases). Germline CDR1 is SEHNR and CDR2 is FQNEAQ (reference sequence). This CDR3 has 14 residues. The V gene lost 4 bases and the J gene lost 0 bases, with 10 bases spanning the gap. In DNA form, the CDR3 reads TGTGCCAGCAGCTCGGGATCGAGCTCCTACGAGCAGTACTTC. Protein: CASSSGSSSYEQYF.

CDR3 nucleotides: TGTGCCAGCAGCGTTGGACTAGCGGGAGCTGAAAGACTTCCAGATACGCAGTATTTT. It specifies CASSVGLAGAERLPDTQYF. V and J are TRBV7-8 and TRBJ2-3, with 13 bases that match TRBD2. CDR1 is SGHVS, CDR2 FQNEAQ, per germline. J lost 4 bases, V lost 5 bases, and 15 bases had no gene match. This CDR3 has 19 amino acids.

The gene calls are TRBV2 and TRBJ2-1; D gene uncertain. This CDR3 spans 16 amino acids. Germline V gives CDR1 SNHLY, CDR2 FYNNEI. V was shortened by 4 bases and J by 0 bases, with 13 bases between the two germline ends. The chain's CDR3 is CASSATESSSYNEQFF. For the CDR3, the DNA is TGTGCCAGCAGTGCGACCGAGTCGAGCTCCTACAATGAGCAGTTCTTC. Together with reference TRBV2 and TRBJ2-1, the CDR3 gives the full variable domain: EPEVTQTPSHQVTQMGQEVILRCVPISNHLYFYWYRQILGQKVEFLVSFYNNEISEKSEIFDDQFSVERPDGSNFTLKIRSTKLEDSAMYFCASSATESSSYNEQFFGPGTRLTVL.

The chain links TRBV5-8 to TRBJ1-2; D is unclear. Germline values: CDR1 SGHTS, CDR2 YDEGEE. Trimming removed 4 bases from V and 8 bases from J, with 21 bases in between. This CDR3 comprises 15 residues. The CDR3 nucleotides read TGTGCCAGCAGCAAGATTTGGAAAGGGAAGGGAGGCTACACCTTC. This codes for CASSKIWKGKGGYTF.

This chain joins TRBV4-1 and TRBJ2-1, with a possible D match to TRBD2 (6 bases). CDR3 length equals 12 residues. Germline V gene sequence: CDR1 MGHRA, CDR2 YSYEKL. The V end lost 7 bases, the J end lost 5 bases, and 9 bases lay between the germline ends. DNA for the CDR3: TGCGCCAGCAAGGACTACAACAATGAGCAGTTCTTC. Translated: CASKDYNNEQFF.

The gene calls are TRBV7-9 and TRBJ1-3, with TRBD1 as a possible D gene (6 bases). CDR1 is SEHNR and CDR2 is FQNEAQ in the germline V gene (reference sequence). The CDR3 loop spans 17 amino acids. The V end was cut by 2 bases, the J end by 0 bases, with 14 bases between. The CDR3 nucleotides are TGTGCCAGCAGCTTAAGGGGGACAAGGAGCTCTGGAAACACCATATATTTT. It yields the protein CASSLRGTRSSGNTIYF.

This sequence joins TRBV7-9 and TRBJ2-7; maybe TRBD2 (5 bases). V was cut by 7 bases and J by 1 base, with 20 bases left in between. Germline V gene lookup returns CDR1 SEHNR and CDR2 FQNEAQ (reference sequence). The CDR3 loop spans 16 amino acids. The CDR3 is CASMKVGLGVSYEQYF. CDR3 sequence (DNA): TGTGCCAGCATGAAAGTGGGGTTGGGAGTTTCCTACGAGCAGTACTTC.

The gene calls are TRBV29-1 and TRBJ2-7; 10 positions agree with TRBD2. Germline V gives CDR1 SQVTM, CDR2 ANQGSEA. CDR3 length: 14 amino acids. J gave up 5 bases and V 3 bases, and 7 bases lay outside the gene matches. The CDR3 DNA sequence: TGCAGCGTTGATCTAGCGGGAGTTCCCAACGAGCAGTACTTC. Protein: CSVDLAGVPNEQYF.

This chain joins TRBV7-2 and TRBJ2-2, with 14 bases aligning to TRBD2. Germline-derived CDR1 and CDR2 are SGHTA and FQGNSA. The CDR3 spans 17 residues. V trimming: 5 bases; J trimming: 4 bases; junction bases outside the gene matches: 6. The CDR3 bases are TGTGCCAGCAGCCCGGGACTAGCGGGAGCCCGCACCGGGGAGCTGTTTTTT. Its protein is CASSPGLAGARTGELFF. Variable domain in full (rest from reference TRBV7-2 and TRBJ2-2): GAGVSQSPSNKVTEKGKDVELRCDPISGHTALYWYRQSLGQGLEFLIYFQGNSAPDKSGLPSDRFSAERTGGSVSTLTIQRTQQEDSAVYLCASSPGLAGARTGELFFGEGSRLTVL.

The rearrangement links TRBV30 to TRBJ2-7; TRBD1 agrees at 8 bases. The V segment lost 5 bases and the J segment 2 bases; nucleotides outside the gene matches: 8. The CDR3 covers 14 residues. Germline CDR1 GTSNPN, CDR2 SVGIG (reference sequence). CDR3 DNA: TGTGCCTGGTCGCCCGGGACAGGCCCCTACGAGCAGTACTTC. This encodes CAWSPGTGPYEQYF. Based on the CDR3 plus reference TRBV30 and TRBJ2-7, the full variable domain is SQTIHQWPATLVQPVGSPLSLECTVEGTSNPNLYWYRQAAGRGLQLLFYSVGIGQISSEVPQNLSASRPQDRQFILSSKKLLLSDSGFYLCAWSPGTGPYEQYFGPGTRLTVT.

This clone appeared once. This rearrangement joins TRBV6-6 to TRBJ1-4; D is undetermined. V lost 8 bases, J lost 0 bases, and 13 bases lay in between. CDR1 and CDR2 from the germline V gene are MNHNY and SVGAGI (reference sequence). This CDR3 comprises 15 residues. The chain's CDR3 is CASSLGPATNEKLFF. In DNA, the CDR3 is TGTGCCAGCTCCCTAGGACCAGCAACTAATGAAAAACTGTTTTTT.

The chain uses TRBV7-9 and TRBJ2-2; D is unclear. Trimming shortened V by 5 bases and J by 0 bases, and 19 bases separated the two germline ends. The CDR3 totals 18 residues. Germline V gene data show CDR1 as SEHNR and CDR2 as FQNEAQ (reference sequence). This chain's CDR3 is CASSQEVQLFPNTGELFF. CDR3 nucleotide sequence: TGTGCCAGCAGCCAAGAGGTACAGCTATTTCCGAACACCGGGGAGCTGTTTTTT.

The gene calls are TRBV28 and TRBJ2-7, with a tentative D call TRBD2 (6 bases). CDR1 is MDHEN, CDR2 SYDVKM, per germline. The V and J ends lost 2 bases and 1 base respectively, with 12 bases between them. This CDR3 spans 15 amino acids. CDR3 sequence: CASSLKRASSYEQYF. Written as DNA, the CDR3 is TGTGCCAGCAGTTTAAAGCGGGCTAGTTCCTACGAGCAGTACTTC. Together with reference TRBV28 and TRBJ2-7, the CDR3 gives the full variable domain: DVKVTQSSRYLVKRTGEKVFLECVQDMDHENMFWYRQDPGLGLRLIYFSYDVKMKEKGDIPEGYSVSREKKERFSLILESASTNQTSMYLCASSLKRASSYEQYFGPGTRLTVT.

V gene TRBV29-1 combines with J gene TRBJ2-7; 9 nucleotides align to TRBD2. Germline-derived CDR1 and CDR2 are SQVTM and ANQGSEA. This CDR3 has 18 amino acids. CDR3 residues: CTLPQFSGSGPSFYEQYF. DNA of the CDR3: TGCACCCTTCCCCAGTTTAGCGGGAGTGGGCCCTCTTTCTACGAGCAGTACTTC.

The chain carries TRBV6-1 and TRBJ2-3, with 11 nucleotides matching TRBD2. Unmatched junction bases numbered 8, after V lost 4 bases and J lost 5 bases. The CDR3 contains 16 residues. Germline CDR1 and CDR2: MNHNS and SASEGT. CDR3 region: CASSASLAGDLDTQYF. CDR3 bases: TGTGCCAGCAGTGCATCACTAGCGGGAGATTTAGATACGCAGTATTTT.

The V call is TRBV19, the J call TRBJ2-2, with 8 bases aligning to TRBD1. This CDR3 comprises 16 residues. The J segment lost 12 bases and the V segment lost 6 bases, leaving 18 bases of the junction unmatched. Per the germline V gene, CDR1 is LNHDA and CDR2 is SQIVND (reference sequence). This CDR3 is CASSQYTGTGGKKLFF. As DNA, the CDR3 is TGTGCCAGTAGCCAGTACACCGGGACAGGAGGAAAAAAGCTGTTTTTT.

This chain joins TRBV7-9 and TRBJ1-2, with 11 bases fitting TRBD1. The CDR3 has 15 residues. CDR1 and CDR2 from the germline V gene are SEHNR and FQNEAQ (reference sequence). V shed 2 bases, J shed 6 bases, and the junction held 5 bases outside the gene matches. The CDR3 nucleotides are TGTGCCAGCAGCTTATTGGACAGGGGGCGAGATGGCTACACCTTC. It codes for CASSLLDRGRDGYTF.

The chain joins TRBV11-2 to TRBJ2-1; 9 nucleotides match TRBD1. The trim removed 5 bases at V and 8 bases at J, leaving 16 bases unmatched. CDR3 length: 17 residues. The germline CDR1 and CDR2 sequences are SGHAT and FQNNGV. Here the CDR3 reads CASSPSRLTGQGHEQFF. CDR3 nucleotide sequence: TGTGCCAGCAGCCCGTCCAGGCTTACGGGACAGGGCCATGAGCAGTTCTTC.

The rearrangement joins TRBV6-6 to TRBJ2-7; the D is unclear. The germline gives CDR1 MNHNY, CDR2 SVGAGI (reference sequence). V lost 0 bases to trimming and J lost 2 bases, with 8 bases between them. The CDR3 spans 14 residues. In nucleotides, the CDR3 is TGTGCCAGCAGTTACTCAGACGGTCCCTACGAGCAGTACTTC. It translates to CASSYSDGPYEQYF.

The chain combines TRBV4-1 with TRBJ2-7, with 7 bases aligning to TRBD1. CDR1 is MGHRA, CDR2 YSYEKL, per germline. This CDR3 spans 13 amino acids. The V segment lost 5 bases and the J segment 0 bases; nucleotides outside the gene matches: 1. CDR3 residues: CASSTGASYEQYF. CDR3 nucleotide sequence: TGCGCCAGCAGCACAGGGGCCTCCTACGAGCAGTACTTC.